Shown below are 2 T cell receptor beta chains from a single sample sequenced in a study of shared clonotypes between healthy human individuals. Assay: immunoSEQ multiplex PCR; the TCRdb copy retains only in-frame clones and omits some. The profile shows under 600,000 clones, 95% to 98% of them singletons. Naive CD8 isolation took CD45RO-negative cells positively selected for CCR7 and excluded terminally differentiated effector memory CD45RA+ cells. Sequences were obtained from naive CD8+ T cells sorted from blood. These TCRs come from a man aged 30 to 39 in good health.

Only one count was recorded for this clone. This chain joins TRBV2 and TRBJ2-1, with a possible D match to TRBD1 (5 bases). Trimming left V 10 bases short and J 3 bases short, with 7 bases between. The CDR3 consists of 11 residues. Germline V gives CDR1 SNHLY, CDR2 FYNNEI. CDR3 loop: CATDSYNEQFF. In DNA form, the CDR3 reads TGTGCCACCGACAGCTACAATGAGCAGTTCTTC.

This rearrangement joins TRBV4-3 to TRBJ2-7; 10 bases line up with TRBD2. V lost 3 bases, J lost 3 bases, and 5 bases stayed unmatched. Germline CDR1 is LGHNA and CDR2 is YSLEER. CDR3 length: 15 amino acids. This CDR3 is CASSQPGLALYEQYF. The CDR3 region has the DNA TGCGCCAGCAGCCAGCCGGGACTAGCGCTCTACGAGCAGTACTTC.